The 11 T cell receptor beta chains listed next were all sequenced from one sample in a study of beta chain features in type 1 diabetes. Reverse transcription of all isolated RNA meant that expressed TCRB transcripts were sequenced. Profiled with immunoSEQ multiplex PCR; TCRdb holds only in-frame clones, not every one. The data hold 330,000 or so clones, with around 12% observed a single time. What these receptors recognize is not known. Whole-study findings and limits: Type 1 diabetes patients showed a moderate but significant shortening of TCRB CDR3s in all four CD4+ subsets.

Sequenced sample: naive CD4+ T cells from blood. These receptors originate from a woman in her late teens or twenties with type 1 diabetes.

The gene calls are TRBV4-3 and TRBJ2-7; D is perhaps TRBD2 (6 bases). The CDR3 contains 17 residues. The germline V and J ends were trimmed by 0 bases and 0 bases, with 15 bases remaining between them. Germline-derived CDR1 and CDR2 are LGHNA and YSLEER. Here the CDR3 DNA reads TGCGCCAGCAGCCAAGATCCGGGGACTGGGAGCTCCTACGAGCAGTACTTC. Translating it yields CASSQDPGTGSSYEQYF.

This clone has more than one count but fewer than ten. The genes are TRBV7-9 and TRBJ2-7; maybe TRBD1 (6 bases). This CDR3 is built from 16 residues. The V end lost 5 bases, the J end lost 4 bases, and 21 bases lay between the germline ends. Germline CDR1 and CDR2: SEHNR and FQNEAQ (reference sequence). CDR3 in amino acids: CASSPEVGRGAYEQYF. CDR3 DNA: TGTGCCAGCAGCCCCGAGGTGGGCAGGGGTGCTTACGAGCAGTACTTC.

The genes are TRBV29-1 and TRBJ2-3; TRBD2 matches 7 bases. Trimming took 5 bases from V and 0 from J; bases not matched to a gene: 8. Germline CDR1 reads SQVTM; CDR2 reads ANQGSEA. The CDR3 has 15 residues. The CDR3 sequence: CSVWTRSLSTDTQYF. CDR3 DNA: TGCAGCGTTTGGACTAGATCACTTAGCACAGATACGCAGTATTTT.

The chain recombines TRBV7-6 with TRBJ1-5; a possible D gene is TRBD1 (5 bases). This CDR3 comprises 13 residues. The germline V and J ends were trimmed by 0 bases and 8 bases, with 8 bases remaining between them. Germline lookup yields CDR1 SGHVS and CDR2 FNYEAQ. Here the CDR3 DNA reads TGTGCCAGCAGCTTAGCGACGGGGGAGCCCCAGCATTTT. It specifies CASSLATGEPQHF.

CDR3 DNA sequence: TGTGCCAGCAGGCCAACCAGGGGCGCATGGCATGAAAAACTGTTTTTT. Translation: CASRPTRGAWHEKLFF. V gene TRBV7-9 combines with J gene TRBJ1-4; possibly TRBD1 for D (6 bases). The CDR3 is 16 residues long. V was trimmed by 6 bases and J by 6 bases, leaving 20 bases between them. Germline V gives CDR1 SEHNR, CDR2 FQNEAQ (reference sequence).

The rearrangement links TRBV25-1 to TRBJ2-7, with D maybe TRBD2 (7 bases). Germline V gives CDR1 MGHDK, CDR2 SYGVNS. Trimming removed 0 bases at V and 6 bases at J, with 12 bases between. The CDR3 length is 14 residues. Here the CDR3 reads CASSEYGGASEQYF. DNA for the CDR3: TGTGCCAGCAGTGAATATGGGGGGGCCAGCGAGCAGTACTTC.

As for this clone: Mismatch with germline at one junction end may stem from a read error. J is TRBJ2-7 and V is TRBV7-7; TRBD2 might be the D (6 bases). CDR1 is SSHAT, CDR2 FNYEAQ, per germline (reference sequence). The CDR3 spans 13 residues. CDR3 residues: CASSWRDSYEQYF. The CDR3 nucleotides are TGTGCTAGCAGCTGGCGGGACTCCTACGAGCAGTACTTC.

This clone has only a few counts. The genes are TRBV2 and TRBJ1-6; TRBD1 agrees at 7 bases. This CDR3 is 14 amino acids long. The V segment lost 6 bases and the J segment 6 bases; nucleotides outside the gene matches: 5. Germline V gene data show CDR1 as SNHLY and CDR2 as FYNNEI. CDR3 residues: CASSPAGGNSPLHF. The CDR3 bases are TGTGCCAGCAGCCCGGCAGGGGGTAATTCACCCCTCCACTTT.

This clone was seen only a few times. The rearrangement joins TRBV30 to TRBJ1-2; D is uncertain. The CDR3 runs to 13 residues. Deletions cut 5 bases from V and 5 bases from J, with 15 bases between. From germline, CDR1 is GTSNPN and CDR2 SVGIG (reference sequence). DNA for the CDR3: TGTGCCTGGCTGGCAGCAGGATCATATGGCTACACCTTC. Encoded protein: CAWLAAGSYGYTF.

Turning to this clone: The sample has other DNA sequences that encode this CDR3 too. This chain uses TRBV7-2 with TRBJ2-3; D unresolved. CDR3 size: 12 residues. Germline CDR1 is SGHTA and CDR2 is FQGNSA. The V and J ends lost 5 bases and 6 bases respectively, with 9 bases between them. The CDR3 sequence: CASSLSGDTQYF. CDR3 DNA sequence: TGTGCCAGCAGCCTCTCCGGGGATACGCAGTATTTT.

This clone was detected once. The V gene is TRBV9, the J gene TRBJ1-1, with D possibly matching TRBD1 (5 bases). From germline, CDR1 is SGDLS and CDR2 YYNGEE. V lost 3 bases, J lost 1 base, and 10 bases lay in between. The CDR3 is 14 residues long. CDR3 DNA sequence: TGTGCCAGCAGCGCACAGGTGTCGAACACTGAAGCTTTCTTT. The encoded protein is CASSAQVSNTEAFF.